One sample yielded the 2 T cell receptor beta chains listed below, sequenced in a study of identical twins. Each CDR3 protein gets one entry after TCRdb re-called the 5' RACE reads with MiXCR. This repertoire shows about 490,000 distinct CDR3 sequences, roughly 15% found once; its top ten account for more than 0.4%. This sample was also put to use in a study of yellow fever vaccine responses in identical twins.

Sequencing was performed on CD4+ T cells sorted from blood. The receptors originated from a woman aged 18-29 years in good health.

This chain joins TRBV29-1 and TRBJ2-7; TRBD1 matches 7 bases. The CDR3 covers 13 residues. V was clipped by 7 bases and J by 2 bases; unmatched bases: 8. Germline CDR1 reads SQVTM; CDR2 reads ANQGSEA. CDR3 loop: CSANRGPPYEQYF. CDR3 nucleotides: TGCAGCGCCAACAGGGGTCCCCCCTACGAGCAGTACTTC.

This rearrangement joins TRBV4-1 to TRBJ2-1; tentative D call: TRBD1 (6 bases). Germline loops: CDR1 MGHRA, CDR2 YSYEKL. The CDR3 sequence is 14 residues long. Trimming left V 0 bases short and J 12 bases short, with 15 bases between. CDR3 in amino acids: CASSQDLSLGGQFF. The CDR3 DNA reads TGCGCCAGCAGCCAAGATCTAAGCCTAGGGGGGCAGTTCTTC.